Listed here are 16 T cell receptor beta chains from one sample, sequenced in a study of T-cell reconstitution after alpha-beta-depleted transplantation in children. Preparation of the TCRbeta library used unique molecular identifiers. TCRdb called the PCR reads again in MiXCR, with one record for every CDR3 protein. In the table there are 450,000 to 550,000 distinct CDR3 sequences, 10% to 12% of which are singletons. The sequencing used PBMCs, mostly from graft donor cells, collected 180 days after TCRalphabeta/CD19-depleted stem cell transplant. All receptors come from a female patient aged 2-9 years who had a stem cell transplant for aplastic anemia, so the T cells may come from the graft donor.

There are a few counts of this clonotype. This chain links TRBV20-1 with TRBJ2-7; the D gene is possibly TRBD1 (6 bases). In germline, CDR1 is DFQATT, CDR2 SNEGSKA (reference sequence). The V end lost 5 bases, the J end lost 5 bases, and 19 bases lay between the germline ends. This CDR3 spans 14 amino acids. CDR3 loop: CSASPPGHSDEQYF. The CDR3 DNA reads as TGCAGTGCTTCCCCACCGGGACATTCTGACGAGCAGTACTTC.

This chain uses TRBV28 with TRBJ2-1; 14 bases align to TRBD2. The CDR3 consists of 20 residues. The V and J ends lost 3 bases and 4 bases, in that order; junction bases with no gene match: 14. Germline loops: CDR1 MDHEN, CDR2 SYDVKM. The CDR3 loop is CASSFPPSGTSGSLYNEQFF. The CDR3, as DNA: TGTGCCAGCAGTTTCCCTCCTTCCGGGACTAGCGGGAGTTTGTACAATGAGCAGTTCTTC.

This clonotype was seen a handful of times. The chain carries TRBV28 and TRBJ2-3; 7 bases are shared with TRBD1. The CDR3 covers 16 residues. The V and J ends lost 3 bases and 2 bases, in that order; junction bases with no gene match: 8. Per germline, CDR1 MDHEN and CDR2 SYDVKM. In DNA form, the CDR3 reads TGTGCCAGCAGTTTCCCCACAGGGGCCTTCACAGATACGCAGTATTTT. Translated: CASSFPTGAFTDTQYF.

The CDR3 DNA sequence: TGCAGTGCTAGGGTAACCTCACGCGATACGCAGTATTTT. This codes for CSARVTSRDTQYF. V and J are TRBV20-1 and TRBJ2-3; D is undetermined. The CDR3 contains 13 residues. Per the germline V gene, CDR1 is DFQATT and CDR2 is SNEGSKA (reference sequence). Trimming removed 3 bases from V and 6 bases from J, with 13 bases in between.

This clonotype was observed a handful of times. The J gene is TRBJ1-1, the V gene TRBV2, with 8 bases fitting TRBD1. The length of the CDR3 is 16 residues. The J segment lost 4 bases and the V segment lost 5 bases, leaving 12 bases of the junction unmatched. CDR1 is SNHLY and CDR2 is FYNNEI in the germline V gene. The CDR3 DNA follows: TGTGCCAGCAGTTCCCTCACGACAGGGGTAGGCACTGAAGCTTTCTTT. It encodes CASSSLTTGVGTEAFF.

This clonotype was counted at least ten times. The V and J genes are TRBV29-1 and TRBJ1-1; possible D gene TRBD1, 5 bases. Germline assignment: CDR1 SQVTM and CDR2 ANQGSEA. The ends were cut back, 4 bases at V and 6 bases at J, with 9 bases in the middle. The CDR3 contains 11 residues. CDR3: CSVAGQAEAFF. In DNA, the CDR3 is TGCAGCGTTGCCGGACAAGCTGAAGCTTTCTTT. The full variable domain, with the rest looked up from reference TRBV29-1 and TRBJ1-1, is SAVISQKPSRDICQRGTSLTIQCQVDSQVTMMFWYRQQPGQSLTLIATANQGSEATYESGFVIDKFPISRPNLTFSTLTVSNMSPEDSSIYLCSVAGQAEAFFGQGTRLTVV.

This clonotype occurred a few times. The chain uses TRBV12-3 or TRBV12-4 and TRBJ2-1, with 8 bases fitting TRBD1. The CDR3 covers 16 residues. J was trimmed by 8 bases and V by 2 bases; bases with no gene match: 11. CDR3 nucleotide sequence: TGTGCCAGCAGTTTATTGGGCAGGGGGCGCTTGGATGAGCAGTTCTTC. It specifies CASSLLGRGRLDEQFF.

This clonotype appeared a few times. V usage is TRBV28 and J usage is TRBJ2-6; 11 bases are a match to TRBD1. CDR1 MDHEN and CDR2 SYDVKM come from the germline V gene. Germline trimming cut 3 bases from V and 2 bases from J; bases unmatched to any gene: 3. CDR3 length: 17 amino acids. This CDR3 is CASSLGQGVAGANVLTF. Here the CDR3 DNA reads TGTGCCAGCAGTTTGGGACAGGGGGTAGCTGGGGCCAACGTCCTGACTTTC.

The table lists this clonotype with a few counts. This chain connects TRBV7-2 to TRBJ1-2, with D perhaps TRBD1 (5 bases). The CDR3 has 15 amino acids. Per the germline V gene, CDR1 is SGHTA and CDR2 is FQGNSA. Trimming removed 1 base from V and 5 bases from J, with 14 bases in between. CDR3 in DNA: TGTGCCAGCAGCTTAGTATCCGGGGCAGGTTATGGCTACACCTTC. Encoded protein: CASSLVSGAGYGYTF.

This clonotype was observed a handful of times. V and J are TRBV4-3 and TRBJ1-5; a possible D gene is TRBD1 (6 bases). The germline V gene has CDR1 LGHNA and CDR2 YSLEER. The CDR3 totals 18 residues. Trimming left V 1 base short and J 2 bases short, with 18 bases between. The CDR3 DNA is TGCGCCAGCAGCCAAGTAGTATCTCGACAGGCTGGCAATCAGCCCCAGCATTTT. Protein sequence: CASSQVVSRQAGNQPQHF.

The chain carries TRBV12-3 or TRBV12-4 and TRBJ1-2; a weak D match, TRBD1 (5 bases). Trimming took off 5 bases at V and 3 bases at J, with 13 bases between the two ends. CDR3 length: 14 residues. CDR3 sequence: CASSMGLFYYGYTF. DNA of the CDR3: TGTGCCAGCAGTATGGGGCTTTTTTACTATGGCTACACCTTC.

In this sample, this clonotype turned up a few times. This chain uses TRBV21-1 with TRBJ2-7; no DNA check was done on the table's D call, TRBD1. TRBV21-1 has pseudogene status. This CDR3 is built from 18 residues. CDR3 amino acids: CASSKIPPPAEVTMKQYV. DNA of the CDR3: TGTGCCAGCAGCAAAATCCCGCCTCCTGCGGAGGTTACGATGAAGCAGTACGTC.

The J gene is TRBJ2-3, the V gene TRBV12-3 or TRBV12-4; possible D gene TRBD2, 7 bases. The CDR3 totals 15 residues. Between the trimmed V and J ends, which lost 5 bases and 2 bases, there was a span of 14 bases. DNA of the CDR3: TGTGCCAGCAGTATGGGCGGGGGCCACACAGATACGCAGTATTTT. Residues: CASSMGGGHTDTQYF.

V is TRBV12-3 or TRBV12-4 and J is TRBJ1-2; 7 bases fit TRBD1. V shed 10 bases, J shed 5 bases, and the junction held 13 bases outside the gene matches. The CDR3 is 14 residues long. CDR3: CATQRAGGLYGYTF. The DNA of the CDR3 is TGTGCCACCCAGCGGGCAGGGGGATTATATGGCTACACCTTC.

Only a few counts were recorded for this clonotype. This sequence joins TRBV20-1 and TRBJ1-4; no definite D call. CDR3 size: 12 residues. The germline V gene encodes CDR1 DFQATT and CDR2 SNEGSKA (reference sequence). Here the CDR3 reads CGIPVLNEKLFF. The DNA for the CDR3 is TGCGGTATTCCCGTACTCAATGAAAAACTGTTTTTT.

V usage is TRBV7-2 and J usage is TRBJ2-7; 7 bases fit TRBD2. Looked up from germline, CDR1 is SGHTA and CDR2 is FQGNSA. Germline trimming cut 3 bases from V and 5 bases from J; bases unmatched to any gene: 4. This CDR3 region has 13 residues. DNA of the CDR3: TGTGCCAGCAGCTTCGGCGGGAGCCACGAGCAGTACTTC. It codes for CASSFGGSHEQYF. The full variable domain, its missing parts supplied by reference TRBV7-2 and TRBJ2-7, is GAGVSQSPSNKVTEKGKDVELRCDPISGHTALYWYRQSLGQGLEFLIYFQGNSAPDKSGLPSDRFSAERTGGSVSTLTIQRTQQEDSAVYLCASSFGGSHEQYFGPGTRLTVT.